The rows below give T cell receptor beta chains drawn from one sample of a study of T cells in Graves' hyperthyroidism and ophthalmopathy. TCRdb processed the multiplex PCR reads anew with MiXCR; each CDR3 protein has one entry. The sample carries about 100,000 distinct CDR3 sequences, approximately 15% recorded once. The sample consisted of blood. The receptors here all came from a woman between 50 and 59 years old with Graves' hyperthyroidism. CDR3s include the opening cysteine and the closing phenylalanine or tryptophan. The order of the fields is CDR3 length, V gene, D gene, clone size, J gene, CDR3 DNA, CDR3 protein. D genes are given only for firm matches. A clone size is listed for some rows: how often the clone was seen (once, few, many), or a class if it is expanded.

>17|TRBV6-1|TRBD2|many|TRBJ2-1
TGTGCCAGCAGCCCCCGAGGACTAGCGGGAGTAAATAATGAGCAGTTCTTC
CASSPRGLAGVNNEQFF
>14|TRBV18|TRBD2|-|TRBJ2-7
TGTGCCAGCTCGACCAGTAGGACTAGCTACGAGCAGTACTTC
CASSTSRTSYEQYF
>17|TRBV20-1|TRBD2|-|TRBJ2-1
TGCAGTGCTAGAGTCCCTAGCGGGAGGTACTCCTACAATGAGCAGTTCTTC
CSARVPSGRYSYNEQFF
>14|TRBV28|-|few|TRBJ2-1
TGTGCCAGCAGTTTGCCGGGAACCTACAATGAGCAGTTCTTC
CASSLPGTYNEQFF
>14|TRBV5-4|TRBD2|many|TRBJ2-3
TGTGCCAGCAGCTTTCCAGCGGGAGCAGATACGCAGTATTTT
CASSFPAGADTQYF
>14|TRBV5-1|-|-|TRBJ2-3
TGCGCCAGCAGCTTGGCGACAGTAACAGATACGCAGTATTTT
CASSLATVTDTQYF
>12|TRBV7-9|-|many|TRBJ2-2
TGTGCCAGCCGGCTTAACACCGGGGAGCTGTTTTTT
CASRLNTGELFF
>13|TRBV18|TRBD1|many|TRBJ1-4
TGTGCCAGCTCACGGGGGACAGTAGAAAAACTGTTTTTT
CASSRGTVEKLFF
>14|TRBV12-3/TRBV12-4|-|many|TRBJ1-1
TGTGCCAGCAGTCGGCCGGGACACAAGGCTGAAGCTTTCTTT
CASSRPGHKAEAFF
>14|TRBV7-3|TRBD2|-|TRBJ2-1
TGTGCCGGCAGCCCGGGACTAGCTGAGAATGAGCAGTTCTTC
CAGSPGLAENEQFF
>16|TRBV4-2|TRBD2|many|TRBJ2-5
TGTGCCAGCAGCCTACGGACTAGCGGGACTCAAGAGACCCAGTACTTC
CASSLRTSGTQETQYF
>14|TRBV12-3/TRBV12-4|-|-|TRBJ2-5
TGTGCCAGCAGTTTAGTAGGGCGAGCGGAGACCCAGTACTTC
CASSLVGRAETQYF
>15|TRBV20-1|TRBD2|many|TRBJ2-1
TGCAGTGCTAGAGATCCTGACGGGAGGTGGAATGAGCAGTTCTTC
CSARDPDGRWNEQFF
>14|TRBV19|-|-|TRBJ2-5
TGTGCCAGTAGTGCAGCTACCTTGGGAGAGACCCAGTACTTC
CASSAATLGETQYF
>19|TRBV15|-|many|TRBJ2-5
TGTGCCACCAGCAGAGATCACCGGTTTTCCAGGGAATCTACGGAGACCCAGTACTTC
CATSRDHRFSRESTETQYF
>16|TRBV10-1|-|-|TRBJ2-2
TGCGCCAGCAGTGATCCCGGGAGCTTGAACACCGGGGAGCTGTTTTTT
CASSDPGSLNTGELFF
>15|TRBV7-8|-|many|TRBJ2-5
TGTGCCAGCAGCTTAGGAGGGAACAGGCAAGAGACCCAGTACTTC
CASSLGGNRQETQYF
>16|TRBV28|-|many|TRBJ2-5
TGTGCCAGCAGTTTCCCAGGACTTGGTGTCCAAGAGACCCAGTACTTC
CASSFPGLGVQETQYF
>15|TRBV12-3/TRBV12-4|-|many|TRBJ1-5
TGTGCCAGCAGATCTGACACCTCTGGCAATCAGCCCCAGCATTTT
CASRSDTSGNQPQHF
>14|TRBV7-6|-|many|TRBJ1-5
TGTGCCAGCAGCCCAGACACAGGCAATCAGCCCCAGCATTTT
CASSPDTGNQPQHF
>14|TRBV2|-|many|TRBJ2-4
TGTGCCAGCAGTGCAGGGGGGGTCAAAAACATTCAGTACTTC
CASSAGGVKNIQYF
>14|TRBV20-1|-|many|TRBJ1-1
TGCAGCGCTGGCGGCCGCGTAATTAGCACTGAAGCTTTCTTT
CSAGGRVISTEAFF
>17|TRBV2|-|many|TRBJ1-1
TGTGCCAGCAGCCCCCCCCGACAGGTAATGGCGGGCACTGAAGCTTTCTTT
CASSPPRQVMAGTEAFF
>15|TRBV7-3|-|few|TRBJ2-1
TGTGCCAGCAGCGCTCACATAGTCTCTTACAATGAGCAGTTCTTC
CASSAHIVSYNEQFF
>12|TRBV14|-|many|TRBJ2-1
TGTGCCAGCAGCCAAGGGCTGAATGAGCAGTTCTTC
CASSQGLNEQFF
>18|TRBV11-2|TRBD2|many|TRBJ2-1
TGTGCCAGCAGCCGCTCCCGGACTAGCGGGAGAAACGGGGATGAGCAGTTCTTC
CASSRSRTSGRNGDEQFF
>14|TRBV20-1|-|many|TRBJ2-2
TGCAGTGCTAGCAGGCCGGGATCAATCGGGGAGCTGTTTTTT
CSASRPGSIGELFF
>10|TRBV29-1|-|many|TRBJ1-2
TGCAGCGCCCTTGTCGGTGGCTACACCTTC
CSALVGGYTF